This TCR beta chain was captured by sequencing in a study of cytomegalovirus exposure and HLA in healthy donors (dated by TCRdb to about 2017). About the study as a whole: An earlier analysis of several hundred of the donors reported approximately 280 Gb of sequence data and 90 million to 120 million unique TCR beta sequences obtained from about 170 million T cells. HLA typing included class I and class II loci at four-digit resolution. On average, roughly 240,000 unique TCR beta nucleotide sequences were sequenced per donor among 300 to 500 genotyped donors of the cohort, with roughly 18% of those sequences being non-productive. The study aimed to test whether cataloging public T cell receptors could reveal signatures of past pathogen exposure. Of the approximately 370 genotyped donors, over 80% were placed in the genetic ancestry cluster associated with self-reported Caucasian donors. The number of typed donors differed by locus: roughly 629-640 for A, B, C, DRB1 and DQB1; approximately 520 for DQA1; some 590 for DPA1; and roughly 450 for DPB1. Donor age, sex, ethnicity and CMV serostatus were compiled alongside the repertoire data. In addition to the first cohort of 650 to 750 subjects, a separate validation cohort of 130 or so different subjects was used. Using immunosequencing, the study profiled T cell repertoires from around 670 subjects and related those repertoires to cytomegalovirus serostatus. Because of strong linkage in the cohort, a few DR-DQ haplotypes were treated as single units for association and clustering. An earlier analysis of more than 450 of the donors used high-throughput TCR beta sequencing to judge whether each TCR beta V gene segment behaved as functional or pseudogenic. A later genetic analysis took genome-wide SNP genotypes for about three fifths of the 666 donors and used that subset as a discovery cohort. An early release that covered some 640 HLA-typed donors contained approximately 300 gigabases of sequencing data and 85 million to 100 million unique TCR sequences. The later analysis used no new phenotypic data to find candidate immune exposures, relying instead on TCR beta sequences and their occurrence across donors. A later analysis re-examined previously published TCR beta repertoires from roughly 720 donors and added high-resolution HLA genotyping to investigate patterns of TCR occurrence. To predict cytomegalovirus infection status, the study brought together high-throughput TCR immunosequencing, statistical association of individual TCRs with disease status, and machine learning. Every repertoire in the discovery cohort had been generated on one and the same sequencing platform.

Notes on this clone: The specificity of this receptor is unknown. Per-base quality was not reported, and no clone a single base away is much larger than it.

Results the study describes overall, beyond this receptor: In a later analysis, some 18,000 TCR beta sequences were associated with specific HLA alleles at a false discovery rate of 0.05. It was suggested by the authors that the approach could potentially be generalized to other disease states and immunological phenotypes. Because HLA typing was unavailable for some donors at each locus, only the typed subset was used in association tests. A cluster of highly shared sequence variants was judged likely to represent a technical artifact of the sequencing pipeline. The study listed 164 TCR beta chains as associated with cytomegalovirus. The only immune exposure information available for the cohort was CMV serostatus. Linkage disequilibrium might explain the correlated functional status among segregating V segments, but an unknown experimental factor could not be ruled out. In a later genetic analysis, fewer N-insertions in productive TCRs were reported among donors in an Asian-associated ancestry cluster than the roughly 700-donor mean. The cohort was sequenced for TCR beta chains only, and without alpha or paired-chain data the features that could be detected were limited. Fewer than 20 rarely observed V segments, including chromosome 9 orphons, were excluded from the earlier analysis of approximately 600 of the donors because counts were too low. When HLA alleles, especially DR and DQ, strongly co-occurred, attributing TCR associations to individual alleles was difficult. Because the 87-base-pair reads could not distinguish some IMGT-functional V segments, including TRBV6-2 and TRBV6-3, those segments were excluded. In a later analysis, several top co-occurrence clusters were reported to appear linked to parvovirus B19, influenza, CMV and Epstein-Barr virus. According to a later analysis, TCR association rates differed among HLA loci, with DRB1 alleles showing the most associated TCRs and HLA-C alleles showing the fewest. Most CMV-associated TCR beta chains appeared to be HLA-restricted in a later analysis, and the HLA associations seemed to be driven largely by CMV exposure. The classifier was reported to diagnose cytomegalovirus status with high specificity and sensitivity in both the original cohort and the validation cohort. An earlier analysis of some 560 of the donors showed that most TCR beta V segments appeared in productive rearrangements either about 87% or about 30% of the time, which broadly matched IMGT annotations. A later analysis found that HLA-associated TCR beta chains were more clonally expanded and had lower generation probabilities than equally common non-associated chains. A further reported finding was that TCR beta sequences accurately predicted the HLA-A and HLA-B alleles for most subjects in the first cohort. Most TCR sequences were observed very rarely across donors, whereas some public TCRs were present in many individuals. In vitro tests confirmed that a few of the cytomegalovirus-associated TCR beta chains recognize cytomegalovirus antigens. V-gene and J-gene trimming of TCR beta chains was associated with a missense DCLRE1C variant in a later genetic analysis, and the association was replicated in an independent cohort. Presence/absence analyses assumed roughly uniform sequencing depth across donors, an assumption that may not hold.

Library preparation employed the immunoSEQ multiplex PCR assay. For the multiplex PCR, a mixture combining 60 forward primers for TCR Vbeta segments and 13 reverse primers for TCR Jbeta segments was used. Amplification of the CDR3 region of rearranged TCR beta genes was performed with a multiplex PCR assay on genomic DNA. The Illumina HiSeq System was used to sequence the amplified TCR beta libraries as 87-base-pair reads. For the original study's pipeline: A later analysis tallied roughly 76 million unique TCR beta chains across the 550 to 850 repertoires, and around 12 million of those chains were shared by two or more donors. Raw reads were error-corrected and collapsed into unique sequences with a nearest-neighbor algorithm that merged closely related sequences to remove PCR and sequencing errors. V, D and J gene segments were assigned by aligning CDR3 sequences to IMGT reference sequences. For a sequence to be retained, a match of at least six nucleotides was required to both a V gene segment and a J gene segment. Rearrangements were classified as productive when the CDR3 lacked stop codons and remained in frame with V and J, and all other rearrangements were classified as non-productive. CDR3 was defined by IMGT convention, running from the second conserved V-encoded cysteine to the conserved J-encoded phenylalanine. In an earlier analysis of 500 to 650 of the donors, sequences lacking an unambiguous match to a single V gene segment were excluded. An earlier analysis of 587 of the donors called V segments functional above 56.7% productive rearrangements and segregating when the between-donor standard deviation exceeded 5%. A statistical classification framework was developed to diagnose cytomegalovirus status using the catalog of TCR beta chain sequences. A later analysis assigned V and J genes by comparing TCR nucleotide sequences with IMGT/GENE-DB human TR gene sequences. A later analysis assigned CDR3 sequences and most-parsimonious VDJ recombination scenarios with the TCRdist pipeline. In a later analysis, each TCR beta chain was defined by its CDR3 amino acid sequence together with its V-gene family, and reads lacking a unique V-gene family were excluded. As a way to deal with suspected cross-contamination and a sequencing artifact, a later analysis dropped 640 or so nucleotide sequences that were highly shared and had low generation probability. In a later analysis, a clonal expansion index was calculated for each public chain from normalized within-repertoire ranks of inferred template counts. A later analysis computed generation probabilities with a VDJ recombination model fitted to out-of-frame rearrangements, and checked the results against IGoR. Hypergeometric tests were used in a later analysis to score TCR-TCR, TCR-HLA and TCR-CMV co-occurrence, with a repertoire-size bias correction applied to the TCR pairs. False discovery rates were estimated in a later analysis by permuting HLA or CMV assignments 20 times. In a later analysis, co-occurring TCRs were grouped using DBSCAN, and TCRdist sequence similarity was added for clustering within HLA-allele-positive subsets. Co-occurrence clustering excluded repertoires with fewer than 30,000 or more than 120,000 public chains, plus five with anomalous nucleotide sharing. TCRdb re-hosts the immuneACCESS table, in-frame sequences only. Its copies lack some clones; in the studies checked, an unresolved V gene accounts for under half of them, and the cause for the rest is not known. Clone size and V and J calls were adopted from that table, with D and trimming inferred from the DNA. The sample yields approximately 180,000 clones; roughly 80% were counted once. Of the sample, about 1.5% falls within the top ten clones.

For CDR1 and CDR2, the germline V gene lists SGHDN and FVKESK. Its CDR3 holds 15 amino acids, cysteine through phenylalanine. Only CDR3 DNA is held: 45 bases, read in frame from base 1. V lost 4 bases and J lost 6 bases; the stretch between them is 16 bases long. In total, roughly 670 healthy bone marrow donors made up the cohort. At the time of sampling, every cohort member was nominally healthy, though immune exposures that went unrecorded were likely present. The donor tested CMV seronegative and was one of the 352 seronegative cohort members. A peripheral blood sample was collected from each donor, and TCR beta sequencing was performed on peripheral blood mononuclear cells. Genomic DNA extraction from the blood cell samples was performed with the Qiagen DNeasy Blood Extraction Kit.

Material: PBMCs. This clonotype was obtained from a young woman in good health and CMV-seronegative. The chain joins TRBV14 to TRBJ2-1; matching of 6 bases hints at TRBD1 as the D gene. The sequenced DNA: TGTGCCAGCAGCCCCTACAGGGTTAGTAGCAATGAGCAGTTCTTC. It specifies CASSPYRVSSNEQFF.